This T cell receptor (beta chain) was found in a study of cytotoxic CD8 clonotypes in ibrutinib-treated CLL (dated by TCRdb to about 2021). The study in broad terms: The cohort included roughly 15 treatment-naive and fewer than 12 relapsed/refractory patients; 17 were IGHV unmutated. Responses were partial in 24 patients and complete in 2; after median about 5.5 years follow-up, some 15 stayed in remission and roughly twelve progressed. The response samples were drawn at a median of 12 months into treatment, with a range of about 6 to 36 months. On average, each sample yielded about 250,000 productive templates and about 95,000 productive rearrangements. Longitudinal samples were available for about 30% of the 86 trial participants. Cryopreserved peripheral blood mononuclear cells were collected at three points: before therapy, at response, and at either sustained remission or disease progression. Every sample from remission and from progressive disease was obtained while the patients were still on ibrutinib. Overall study outcomes, separate from this receptor: Public clonotypes were rare and either shrank or stayed stable during treatment, and the rise in clonality at ibrutinib response reflected expansion of private clonotypes. At baseline, clonality was higher than in age-matched healthy donors and showed a strong correlation with circulating CD8+ T-cell counts. At ibrutinib response clonality went up, during sustained remission it held steady, and at progression it dropped back toward baseline. Lymph node repertoires were not examined, and the timing of sampling was not matched between patients in sustained remission and those whose disease progressed.

V lost 4 bases and J lost 6 bases, and the count of bases not matched to a germline gene is 8. The CDR3 goes from the cysteine to the phenylalanine over 15 residues. The kept DNA is CDR3 alone, 45 bases in frame from the first base. Reading the germline V gene gives CDR1 MNHEY and CDR2 SVGAGI. On a MiSeq, deep resolution sequencing aimed for a depth between 1 in 1 million and 1 in 200,000 T cells, with each clonotype covered around 10x on average. The immunoSEQ hsTCRB Kit was used to generate the TCR beta libraries. On the authors' methods: The data were analyzed with ImmunoSEQ Analyzer and ImmunoSEQ Data Assistant, and V, D and J gene assignments followed IMGT definitions. Clonality, with values ranging from 0 to 1, was calculated as one minus the normalized Shannon entropy of productive rearrangement frequencies. Only overrepresented clonotypes making up at least 0.05% of the repertoire of each patient were included in the public clonotype analysis. Roughly 13 age-matched healthy donor repertoires from immuneACCESS were used as controls for clonality. TCRdb took this table from immuneACCESS and kept in-frame rearrangements with V and J called. Such tables lack part of the clones; where checked against another copy, unresolved V genes explain under half of the gap, and the rest is unexplained. V, J and clone size are those of that table, while D and trimming were read from the DNA. The sample profile shows 100,000 to 150,000 clones; 80% to 90% of them were found once. The top ten clonotypes cover approximately 2% of the sample.

The time point label on this specimen signifies: roughly 23 months on ibrutinib. Roughly 2 micrograms of genomic DNA were extracted from cryopreserved PBMCs for TCR beta library preparation. High-throughput TCR beta sequencing was performed on longitudinal blood samples from CLL patients receiving ibrutinib monotherapy. The patients were enrolled in a single-center, open-label phase 2 trial of ibrutinib monotherapy. To note about this clone: The antigen this receptor binds is unknown. No much larger clone is present one base from it, and per-base qualities are unavailable.

The chain was built from TRBV6-5 and TRBJ1-2, with 10 bases matching TRBD1. The sequences come from PBMCs, collected after 24 months of ibrutinib treatment. This clonotype was sampled from a human donor with chronic lymphocytic leukemia. CDR3 reads: CASSFTGTGDNGYTF. The nucleotide sequence reads as follows: TGTGCCAGCAGTTTTACCGGGACAGGGGACAATGGCTACACCTTC.